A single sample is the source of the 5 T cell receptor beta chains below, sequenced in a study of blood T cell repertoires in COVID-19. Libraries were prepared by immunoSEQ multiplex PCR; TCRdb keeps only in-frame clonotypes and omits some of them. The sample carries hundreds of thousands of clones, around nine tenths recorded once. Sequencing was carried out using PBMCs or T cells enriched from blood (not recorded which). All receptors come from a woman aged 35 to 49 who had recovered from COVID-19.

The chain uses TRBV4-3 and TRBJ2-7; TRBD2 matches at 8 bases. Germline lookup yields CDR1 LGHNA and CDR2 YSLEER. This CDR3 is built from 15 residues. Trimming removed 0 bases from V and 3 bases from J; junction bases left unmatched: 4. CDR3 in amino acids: CASSQDREGDYEQYF. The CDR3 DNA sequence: TGCGCCAGCAGCCAAGATCGGGAGGGGGACTACGAGCAGTACTTC.

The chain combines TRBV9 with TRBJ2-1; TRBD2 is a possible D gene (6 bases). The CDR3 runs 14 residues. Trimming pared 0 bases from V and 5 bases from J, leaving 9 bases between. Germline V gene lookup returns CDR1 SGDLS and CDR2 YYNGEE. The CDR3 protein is CASSVAGVNNEQFF. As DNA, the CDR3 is TGTGCCAGCAGCGTAGCGGGAGTTAACAATGAGCAGTTCTTC.

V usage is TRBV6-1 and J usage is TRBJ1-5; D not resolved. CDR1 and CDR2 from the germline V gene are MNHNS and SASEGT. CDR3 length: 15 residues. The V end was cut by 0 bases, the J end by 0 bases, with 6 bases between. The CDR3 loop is CASSEAQASNQPQHF. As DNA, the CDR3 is TGTGCCAGCAGTGAAGCGCAGGCTAGCAATCAGCCCCAGCATTTT.

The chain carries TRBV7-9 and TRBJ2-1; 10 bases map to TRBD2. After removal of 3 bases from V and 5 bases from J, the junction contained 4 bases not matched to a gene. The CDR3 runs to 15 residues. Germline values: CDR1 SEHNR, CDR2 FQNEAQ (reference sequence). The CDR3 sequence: CASSFGLAENNEQFF. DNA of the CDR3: TGTGCCAGCAGCTTCGGACTAGCGGAAAACAATGAGCAGTTCTTC.

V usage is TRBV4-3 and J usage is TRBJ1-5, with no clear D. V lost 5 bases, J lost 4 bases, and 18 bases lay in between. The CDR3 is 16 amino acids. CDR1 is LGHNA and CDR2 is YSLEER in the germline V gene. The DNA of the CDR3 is TGCGCCAGCAGCAACACGTACCGGGATGGGAATCAGCCCCAGCATTTT. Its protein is CASSNTYRDGNQPQHF.